The entry that follows covers one T cell receptor (beta chain) sequence. Its target is unknown. PCR used 60 Vbeta primers and 13 Jbeta primers. TCRdb's table, derived via immunoSEQ multiplex PCR, lists solely in-frame clones and lacks some. The sample holds under 200,000 clones, 75% to 90% seen once. The data were obtained in a study of cytomegalovirus exposure and HLA in healthy donors. Overall study findings and caveats: Among TCR beta chains of equal frequency, HLA-associated ones were more clonally expanded in a later analysis. Donors were assumed by presence/absence analyses to have roughly uniform sequencing depth.

Trimming took 6 bases from V and 0 from J; bases not matched to a gene: 6. This CDR3 has 17 residues. Germline-derived CDR1 and CDR2 are KGHSH and LQKENI. The sequence was collected from a woman aged 18-29 years in good health and CMV-seronegative. The chain recombines TRBV18 with TRBJ2-1, with 12 nucleotides matching TRBD2. Sequenced material: PBMCs. In nucleotides, the CDR3 is TGTGCCAGCTCGCAAGGACTAGCGGGGAGCTCCTACAATGAGCAGTTCTTC. It is translated as CASSQGLAGSSYNEQFF. Supplemented by reference TRBV18 and TRBJ2-1, the full variable domain reads NAGVMQNPRHLVRRRGQEARLRCSPMKGHSHVYWYRQLPEEGLKFMVYLQKENIIDESGMPKERFSAEFPKEGPSILRIQQVVRGDSAAYFCASSQGLAGSSYNEQFFGPGTRLTVL.